This T cell receptor (beta chain) originates from a study of T cells in tuberculosis. Study overall: T cells were selected with CD1B tetramers loaded with glucose monomycolate. Samples predate treatment or fall within its first 7 days.

The repertoire was sequenced with immunoSEQ multiplex PCR; TCRdb's copy has only in-frame clones and lacks some. Of 25,000 to 35,000 clones listed, roughly nine tenths are singletons. Germline lookup yields CDR1 SEHNR and CDR2 FQNEAQ (reference sequence). Trimming pared 5 bases from V and 5 bases from J, leaving 12 bases between. The CDR3 runs to 13 residues. Stated time point: new active TB diagnosis, blood taken before or within 7 days of starting treatment. Each donor contributed about 100,000 T cells on average, unsorted. This sample comprised PBMCs, obtained at tuberculosis diagnosis. This rearrangement joins TRBV7-9 to TRBJ2-5, with D possibly being TRBD2 (6 bases). This receptor was taken from an adult with tuberculosis. This CDR3 reads CASSLDGGETQYF. The CDR3, as DNA: TGTGCCAGCAGCCTCGACGGAGGGGAGACCCAGTACTTC.